One sample yielded the 29 T cell receptor beta chains listed below, sequenced in a study of OX40 agonist ivuxolimab in advanced cancers. Clones were read by immunoSEQ multiplex PCR, and TCRdb kept only the in-frame ones, dropping some. The table shows over 45,000 clones, with 79% occurring only once. This material consisted of CD4+ or CD8+ T cells sorted from blood, taken in a trial of the OX40 agonist ivuxolimab. The receptors stem from an adult with an advanced solid tumor such as melanoma, head and neck, liver or kidney cancer.

The chain links TRBV29-1 to TRBJ2-3; no clear D. CDR1 and CDR2 from the germline V gene are SQVTM and ANQGSEA. Trimming pared 7 bases from V and 1 base from J, leaving 18 bases between. The CDR3 has 15 amino acids. This chain's CDR3 is CSAVKLPGGTDTQYF. The CDR3 DNA reads TGCAGCGCAGTGAAGCTTCCTGGGGGCACAGATACGCAGTATTTT.

The chain joins TRBV10-3 to TRBJ1-2; D not resolved. The germline V gene has CDR1 ENHRY and CDR2 SYGVKD. The CDR3 consists of 15 residues. Trimming left V 5 bases short and J 1 base short, with 14 bases between. This CDR3 reads CAISSLKADNYGYTF. For the CDR3, the DNA is TGTGCCATCAGTTCCCTTAAGGCCGATAACTATGGCTACACCTTC.

The table lists this clone with a count of one. V is TRBV10-2 and J is TRBJ2-6; D is unclear. Trimming pared 3 bases from V and 0 bases from J, leaving 6 bases between. The CDR3 contains 15 residues. The germline gives CDR1 WSHSY, CDR2 SAAADI. This CDR3 reads CASSDPNSGANVLTF. In DNA, the CDR3 is TGCGCCAGCAGTGATCCCAACTCTGGGGCCAACGTCCTGACTTTC.

The chain has TRBV30 and TRBJ2-7; 8 bases are shared with TRBD1. V trimming: 2 bases; J trimming: 8 bases; junction bases outside the gene matches: 8. This CDR3 contains 13 residues. Germline V lookup: CDR1 GTSNPN, CDR2 SVGIG (reference sequence). The CDR3 DNA is TGTGCCTGGAGTCTTATCCGACAGGGGCAGCAGTACTTC. Translating gives CAWSLIRQGQQYF.

CDR3 amino acids: CASLSFPGPGNTIYF. The CDR3 coding sequence is TGTGCCAGCCTCTCCTTTCCAGGGCCAGGAAACACCATATATTTT. The J gene is TRBJ1-3, the V gene TRBV6-5; TRBD1 might be the D (5 bases). The CDR3 sequence is 15 residues long. The ends were cut back, 8 bases at V and 4 bases at J, with 18 bases in the middle. Germline lookup yields CDR1 MNHEY and CDR2 SVGAGI.

The gene calls are TRBV7-2 and TRBJ2-7; no definite D call. This CDR3 contains 13 residues. Germline assignment: CDR1 SGHTA and CDR2 FQGNSA. The V and J ends lost 5 bases and 3 bases respectively, with 11 bases between them. The CDR3 sequence is CASSPGPLYEQYF. DNA for the CDR3: TGTGCCAGCAGCCCAGGCCCCCTCTACGAGCAGTACTTC.

The chain recombines TRBV7-9 with TRBJ2-3; D might be TRBD2 (5 bases). Germline V gene data show CDR1 as SEHNR and CDR2 as FQNEAQ (reference sequence). The CDR3 sequence is 16 residues long. V was trimmed by 4 bases and J by 0 bases, leaving 14 bases between them. The CDR3 DNA reads TGTGCCAGCAGCTATGCCTATGGCGGGAGCACAGATACGCAGTATTTT. The encoded protein is CASSYAYGGSTDTQYF. Based on the CDR3 plus reference TRBV7-9 and TRBJ2-3, the full variable domain is DTGVSQNPRHKITKRGQNVTFRCDPISEHNRLYWYRQTLGQGPEFLTYFQNEAQLEKSRLLSDRFSAERPKGSFSTLEIQRTEQGDSAMYLCASSYAYGGSTDTQYFGPGTRLTVL.

The chain has TRBV5-1 and TRBJ2-3; D gene uncertain. V lost 0 bases and J 0 bases, leaving 11 bases between the germline ends. The CDR3 has 16 residues. Per germline, CDR1 SGHRS and CDR2 YFSETQ. CDR3 sequence reads: CASSLDRRSSTDTQYF. CDR3 in DNA: TGCGCCAGCAGCTTGGATCGTCGATCTAGCACAGATACGCAGTATTTT.

This sequence joins TRBV11-3 and TRBJ2-7; the match to TRBD1 covers 8 bases. The V gene end was trimmed by 5 bases and the J gene end by 5 bases; junction bases not matched to a gene: 5. The CDR3 is made up of 13 amino acids. Germline CDR1 reads SGHNT; CDR2 reads YENEEA. CDR3 DNA sequence: TGTGCCAGCAGCATAAGACAGGGGCACGAGCAGTACTTC. Encoded protein: CASSIRQGHEQYF.

V usage is TRBV7-2 and J usage is TRBJ1-2, with D perhaps TRBD1 (5 bases). Germline CDR1 and CDR2: SGHTA and FQGNSA. The V gene lost 1 base and the J gene lost 7 bases, with 13 bases spanning the gap. This CDR3 is built from 14 residues. The CDR3 DNA follows: TGTGCCAGCAGCTTAGTCAGGGCAAGGGCTGGCTACACCTTC. Translation: CASSLVRARAGYTF.

This clone was counted between two and nine times. The chain has TRBV6-1 and TRBJ1-5; TRBD1 aligns across 7 bases. From germline, CDR1 is MNHNS and CDR2 SASEGT. V dropped 9 bases and J dropped 0; count of bases not matched to a gene: 8. The CDR3 totals 15 residues. As DNA, the CDR3 is TGTGCCAGTGACCGGGACAGAGATAGCAATCAGCCCCAGCATTTT. Amino acids: CASDRDRDSNQPQHF.

J is TRBJ1-1 and V is TRBV5-4; the D is unclear. This CDR3 region has 13 residues. Germline V CDR1 and CDR2: SGHNT, YYREEE (reference sequence). The ends were cut back, 1 base at V and 6 bases at J, with 10 bases in the middle. CDR3 sequence (DNA): TGTGCCAGCAGCTTGTACAGCGGGGCTGAAGCTTTCTTT. This codes for CASSLYSGAEAFF.

The genes are TRBV29-1 and TRBJ2-1, with 13 bases identical to TRBD2. J gave up 0 bases and V 4 bases, and 12 bases lay outside the gene matches. The CDR3 has 19 amino acids. Germline-derived CDR1 and CDR2 are SQVTM and ANQGSEA. The CDR3 nucleotides read TGCAGCGTTGCGGCGGCTGGGACTAGCGGGGTCTCCTCCTACAATGAGCAGTTCTTC. Protein: CSVAAAGTSGVSSYNEQFF.

A word on this clone: The junction does not match germline at one end; this may be a read error. The J gene is TRBJ2-7, the V gene TRBV6-6; D is possibly TRBD1 (5 bases). The CDR3 is 14 residues long. CDR1 is MNHNY and CDR2 is SVGAGI in the germline V gene (reference sequence). The DNA for the CDR3 is TGTGCCAGCAGTTCCGACAGAGCCTATGACCCCCCCCGCTTC. Translation gives CASSSDRAYDPPRF.

This chain uses TRBV18 with TRBJ2-1; TRBD2 aligns across 10 bases. V shed 5 bases, J shed 3 bases, and the junction held 10 bases outside the gene matches. The CDR3 sequence is 17 residues long. Germline V gene sequence: CDR1 KGHSH, CDR2 LQKENI. The CDR3: CASSILPTSGNYNEQFF. CDR3 sequence (DNA): TGTGCCAGCTCAATCCTCCCTACTAGCGGGAACTACAATGAGCAGTTCTTC.

The V and J genes are TRBV7-6 and TRBJ1-1; D is uncertain. The CDR3 runs 13 residues. Germline V lookup: CDR1 SGHVS, CDR2 FNYEAQ. V was clipped by 10 bases and J by 1 base, with 13 bases between them. The CDR3 nucleotides are TGTGCCACCTCCCGGGCCGAGAACACTGAAGCTTTCTTT. Encoded protein: CATSRAENTEAFF. Full variable domain (remainder filled in from reference TRBV7-6 and TRBJ1-1): GAGVSQSPRYKVTKRGQDVALRCDPISGHVSLYWYRQALGQGPEFLTYFNYEAQQDKSGLPNDRFSAERPEGSISTLTIQRTEQRDSAMYRCATSRAENTEAFFGQGTRLTVV.

The chain combines TRBV14 with TRBJ2-1; 7 positions match TRBD2. In germline, CDR1 is SGHDN, CDR2 FVKESK. The length of the CDR3 is 13 residues. The trim removed 0 bases at V and 8 bases at J, leaving 1 base unmatched. The CDR3 coding sequence is TGTGCCAGCAGCCAAGATGGGGGGGATGAGCAGTTCTTC. This encodes CASSQDGGDEQFF.

The CDR3 DNA is TGTGCCAGCAGTTATGTGGGGGTGTCCAACTATGGCTACACCTTC. Amino acids: CASSYVGVSNYGYTF. The chain employs TRBV6-5 and TRBJ1-2; possible D gene TRBD1, 5 bases. The CDR3 totals 15 residues. With 3 bases removed from V and 2 bases from J, the gap between germline ends came to 13 bases. CDR1 and CDR2 from the germline V gene are MNHEY and SVGAGI.

This rearrangement joins TRBV6-6 to TRBJ1-6, with a tentative D call TRBD1 (6 bases). V was trimmed by 5 bases and J by 7 bases, leaving 15 bases between them. This CDR3 contains 15 residues. Germline assignment: CDR1 MNHNY and CDR2 SVGAGI (reference sequence). CDR3 coding DNA: TGTGCCAGCAGTCGGACAGTATTCCGGAATTCACCCCTCCACTTT. This gives the protein CASSRTVFRNSPLHF.

The sample holds one count of this clone. This rearrangement joins TRBV4-3 to TRBJ2-2, with 13 bases aligning to TRBD2. This CDR3 has 19 amino acids. After removal of 3 bases from V and 3 bases from J, the junction contained 10 bases not matched to a gene. The V gene's germline CDR1 is LGHNA and CDR2 YSLEER. The CDR3 is CASSHDTSGGAFDTGELFF. The CDR3 nucleotides are TGCGCCAGCAGCCATGACACTAGCGGGGGGGCCTTCGACACCGGGGAGCTGTTTTTT.

This chain connects TRBV10-3 to TRBJ2-7; possibly TRBD1 or TRBD2 for D (5 bases each). This CDR3 has 14 residues. The V gene's germline CDR1 is ENHRY and CDR2 SYGVKD. V shed 5 bases and J shed 4 bases, with 15 bases lying between them. CDR3 sequence reads: CAISTSTGHYEQYF. The DNA for the CDR3 is TGTGCCATCAGTACGTCGACGGGGCATTACGAGCAGTACTTC.

The gene calls are TRBV2 and TRBJ2-1; no firm D call. In germline, CDR1 is SNHLY, CDR2 FYNNEI. V was trimmed by 4 bases and J by 7 bases, leaving 8 bases between them. The CDR3 loop spans 12 amino acids. The CDR3 protein is CASSGDGNEQFF. CDR3 nucleotides: TGTGCCAGCAGTGGAGACGGGAATGAGCAGTTCTTC. The whole variable domain, filled in from reference TRBV2 and TRBJ2-1, reads EPEVTQTPSHQVTQMGQEVILRCVPISNHLYFYWYRQILGQKVEFLVSFYNNEISEKSEIFDDQFSVERPDGSNFTLKIRSTKLEDSAMYFCASSGDGNEQFFGPGTRLTVL.

This clone has only one observation. V gene TRBV19 combines with J gene TRBJ2-7, with TRBD2 identical over 9 bases. CDR1 and CDR2 (germline): LNHDA, SQIVND (reference sequence). J was trimmed by 6 bases and V by 10 bases; bases with no gene match: 13. CDR3 length: 14 residues. The CDR3 region has the DNA TGTGCCACCCGTCTAGCGGGACCTGGGGGCGAGCAGTACTTC. It yields the protein CATRLAGPGGEQYF.

V usage is TRBV11-1 and J usage is TRBJ2-3, with D unresolved. Germline lookup yields CDR1 SGHAT and CDR2 FQDESV (reference sequence). The CDR3 runs 17 residues. The V end lost 0 bases, the J end lost 6 bases, and 19 bases lay between the germline ends. CDR3 amino acids: CASSLARHSPSLDTQYF. DNA for the CDR3: TGTGCCAGCAGCTTAGCGCGGCACTCCCCTTCCCTGGATACGCAGTATTTT.

V usage is TRBV5-1 and J usage is TRBJ1-2; D possibly corresponds to TRBD1 (5 bases). CDR1 is SGHRS, CDR2 YFSETQ, per germline. The germline V and J ends were trimmed by 0 bases and 8 bases, with 23 bases remaining between them. This CDR3 has 17 amino acids. CDR3 bases: TGCGCCAGCAGCTTGGGGGACCGGTACCCCCCTATTAGAGGCTACACCTTC. Protein product: CASSLGDRYPPIRGYTF.

V usage is TRBV5-1 and J usage is TRBJ1-5; D is perhaps TRBD1 (5 bases). There are 13 residues in the CDR3. Germline loops: CDR1 SGHRS, CDR2 YFSETQ. With 0 bases removed from V and 9 bases from J, the gap between germline ends came to 10 bases. CDR3 DNA: TGCGCCAGCAGCTTGGGAGGGGAAGGGCCCCAGCATTTT. Translation: CASSLGGEGPQHF.

The gene calls are TRBV28 and TRBJ2-4, with 7 nucleotides matching TRBD1. This CDR3 region has 15 residues. Losses at the gene ends were 6 bases for V and 6 bases for J; bases not matched to a gene: 11. CDR1 is MDHEN and CDR2 is SYDVKM in the germline V gene. CDR3: CASSQTGYEVNIQYF. Written as DNA, the CDR3 is TGTGCCAGCAGCCAGACAGGGTATGAGGTAAACATTCAGTACTTC.

The chain joins TRBV4-1 to TRBJ1-4, with D hard to call. From germline, CDR1 is MGHRA and CDR2 YSYEKL. This CDR3 region has 17 residues. V was cut by 1 base and J by 1 base, with 13 bases left in between. CDR3 DNA sequence: TGCGCCAGCAGCCAAGGGTCGGGGAAGGGAACTAATGAAAAACTGTTTTTT. Its protein is CASSQGSGKGTNEKLFF.

The V and J genes are TRBV7-2 and TRBJ2-1; TRBD2 agrees at 12 bases. Germline CDR1 reads SGHTA; CDR2 reads FQGNSA. This CDR3 is built from 15 residues. Trimming at V came to 3 bases and at J to 10 bases, leaving 7 bases not matched to a gene. In DNA, the CDR3 is TGTGCCAGCAGCTTTCTAGCGGGAGGGGTAACGGAGCAGTTCTTC. Translated, it gives CASSFLAGGVTEQFF.